This T cell receptor (beta chain) was captured by sequencing in a study of blood T cell repertoires in COVID-19. Study at large: Samples of COVID-19 (acute and convalescent) were obtained from the United States, Italy and Spain.

Authors' processing steps: Scientists estimated how many nucleated cells there were by amplifying reference gene primers. Only in-frame clones appear in the TCRdb table, and some are missing; sequencing was by immunoSEQ multiplex PCR. That table furnishes V, J and clone size, whereas the DNA furnished D and trimming. The data hold some 110,000 clones, with around four fifths observed a single time. Germline V gives CDR1 SEHNR, CDR2 FQNEAQ (reference sequence). The CDR3 is made up of 13 amino acids. Trimming left V 5 bases short and J 1 base short, with 5 bases between. Material for sequencing was peripheral blood. The chain has TRBV7-9 and TRBJ1-4; D is unresolved. The TCR sequence derives from a woman aged 65 to 85 with acute or convalescent COVID-19. The CDR3 spells CASSRGTNEKLFF. CDR3 DNA sequence: TGTGCCAGCAGCAGAGGAACTAATGAAAAACTGTTTTTT. The full variable domain, rest sourced from reference TRBV7-9 and TRBJ1-4, is DTGVSQNPRHKITKRGQNVTFRCDPISEHNRLYWYRQTLGQGPEFLTYFQNEAQLEKSRLLSDRFSAERPKGSFSTLEIQRTEQGDSAMYLCASSRGTNEKLFFGSGTQLSVL.